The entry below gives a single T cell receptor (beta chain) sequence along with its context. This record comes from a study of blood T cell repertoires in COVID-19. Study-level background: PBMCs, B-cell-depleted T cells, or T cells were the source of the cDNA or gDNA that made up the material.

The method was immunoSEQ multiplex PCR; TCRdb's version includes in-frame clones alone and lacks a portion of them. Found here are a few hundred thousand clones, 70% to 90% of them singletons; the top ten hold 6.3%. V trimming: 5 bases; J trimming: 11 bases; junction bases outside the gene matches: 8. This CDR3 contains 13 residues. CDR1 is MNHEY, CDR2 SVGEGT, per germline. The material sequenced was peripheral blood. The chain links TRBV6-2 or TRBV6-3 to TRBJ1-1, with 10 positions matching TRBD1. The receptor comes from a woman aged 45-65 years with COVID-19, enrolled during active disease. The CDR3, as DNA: TGTGCCAGCAGTACCGGGACAGGGGAGAAGGCTTTCTTT. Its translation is CASSTGTGEKAFF.